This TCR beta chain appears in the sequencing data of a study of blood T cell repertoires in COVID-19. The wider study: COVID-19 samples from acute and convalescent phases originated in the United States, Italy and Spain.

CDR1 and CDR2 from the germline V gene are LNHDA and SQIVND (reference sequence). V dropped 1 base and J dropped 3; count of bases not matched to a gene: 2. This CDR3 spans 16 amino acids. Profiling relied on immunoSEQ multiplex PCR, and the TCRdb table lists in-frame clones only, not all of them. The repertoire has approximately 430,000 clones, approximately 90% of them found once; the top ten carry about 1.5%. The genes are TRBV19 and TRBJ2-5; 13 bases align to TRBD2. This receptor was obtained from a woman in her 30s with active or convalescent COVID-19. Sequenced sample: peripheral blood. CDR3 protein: CASSIVGTSGKETQYF. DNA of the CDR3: TGTGCCAGTAGTATAGTGGGGACTAGCGGGAAAGAGACCCAGTACTTC.